Below are 3 T cell receptor beta chains sequenced from a single sample in a study of OX40 agonist ivuxolimab in advanced cancers. Profiling relied on immunoSEQ multiplex PCR, and the TCRdb table lists in-frame clones only, not all of them. Among roughly 83,000 clones listed, 84% were seen once. The starting material was CD4+ or CD8+ T cells sorted from blood, obtained in a trial of the OX40 agonist ivuxolimab. The receptor set was obtained from an adult with an advanced solid tumor such as melanoma, head and neck, liver or kidney cancer.

The CDR3 sequence is CASSVGLAGTYEQYF. In DNA, the CDR3 is TGTGCCAGCAGCGTGGGACTAGCGGGAACCTACGAGCAGTACTTC. This sequence joins TRBV9 and TRBJ2-7; 13 nucleotides match TRBD2. The CDR3 consists of 15 residues. Germline V gives CDR1 SGDLS, CDR2 YYNGEE. V trimming: 2 bases; J trimming: 2 bases; junction bases outside the gene matches: 1. Filled out from reference TRBV9 and TRBJ2-7, the complete variable domain reads DSGVTQTPKHLITATGQRVTLRCSPRSGDLSVYWYQQSLDQGLQFLIQYYNGEERAKGNILERFSAQQFPDLHSELNLSSLELGDSALYFCASSVGLAGTYEQYFGPGTRLTVT.

The chain is built from TRBV7-8 and TRBJ2-6; D gene uncertain. Trimming pared 5 bases from V and 0 bases from J, leaving 5 bases between. Germline CDR1 is SGHVS and CDR2 is FQNEAQ. The CDR3 is 14 amino acids. CDR3 coding DNA: TGTGCCAGCAGCCTTTACTCTGGGGCCAACGTCCTGACTTTC. Amino acid sequence: CASSLYSGANVLTF.

Only a few counts were recorded for this clone. The chain links TRBV20-1 to TRBJ1-1; D remains unclear. The CDR3 length is 11 residues. The V gene lost 3 bases and the J gene lost 1 base, with 3 bases spanning the gap. Germline CDR1 reads DFQATT; CDR2 reads SNEGSKA (reference sequence). The CDR3 sequence: CSARENTEAFF. DNA for the CDR3: TGCAGTGCTAGGGAGAACACTGAAGCTTTCTTT.